What follows are 20 T cell receptor beta chains derived from one specimen sequenced in a study of blood T cells in healthy people across ages. A second PCR of 7 to 11 cycles used a sample-barcoded 5' primer and a J-beta primer mix. TCRdb itself ran the 5' RACE reads through MiXCR, one entry per CDR3 protein. The sample has 450,000 to 700,000 distinct CDR3 sequences, 25% to 30% seen once; the top ten hold approximately 17%. Material for sequencing was blood. These receptors were taken from a woman between 65 and 79 years old in good health.

The chain recombines TRBV12-5 with TRBJ1-1; D unclear. The CDR3 length is 14 residues. V dropped 1 base and J dropped 0 bases, with 6 bases sitting between them. Germline-derived CDR1 and CDR2 are LGHNT and FRNRAP. The CDR3 reads CASGLGAMNTEAFF. The CDR3 coding sequence is TGTGCTAGTGGTTTGGGGGCTATGAACACTGAAGCTTTCTTT.

This chain links TRBV7-2 with TRBJ2-5, with D unclear. The J call is uncertain, as TRBJ2-7 better fits the DNA end. CDR1 and CDR2 (germline): SGHTA, FQGNSA. The CDR3 is 14 amino acids. The CDR3 DNA follows: TGTGCCAGCAGCTTAACCTTTGCGGACTACGAGCAGTACTTC. Translation: CASSLTFADYEQYF.

In this sample, this clonotype turned up a few times. The rearrangement links TRBV7-3 to TRBJ1-6; D unclear. Germline V gene sequence: CDR1 SGHTA, CDR2 FQGTGA. V dropped 1 base and J dropped 5 bases, with 9 bases sitting between them. The CDR3 sequence is 15 residues long. CDR3 residues: CASSLRGQDNSPLHF. As DNA, the CDR3 is TGTGCCAGCAGCTTAAGAGGGCAGGATAATTCACCCCTCCACTTT.

In this sample, this clonotype turned up a few times. V gene TRBV5-1 combines with J gene TRBJ2-4, with 7 positions matching TRBD2. V trimming: 1 base; J trimming: 6 bases; junction bases outside the gene matches: 4. The CDR3 is made up of 14 amino acids. Germline loops: CDR1 SGHRS, CDR2 YFSETQ. The CDR3 DNA follows: TGCGCCAGCAGCTTGACCGGGAGGTTAAACATTCAGTACTTC. Its protein is CASSLTGRLNIQYF. Variable domain in full (rest from reference TRBV5-1 and TRBJ2-4): KAGVTQTPRYLIKTRGQQVTLSCSPISGHRSVSWYQQTPGQGLQFLFEYFSETQRNKGNFPGRFSGRQFSNSRSEMNVSTLELGDSALYLCASSLTGRLNIQYFGAGTRLSVL.

The rearrangement links TRBV20-1 to TRBJ2-1; no definite D call. The CDR3 is 16 amino acids. Trimming cost V 0 bases and J 6 bases, with 18 bases left between them. Germline values: CDR1 DFQATT, CDR2 SNEGSKA (reference sequence). The CDR3 coding sequence is TGCAGTGCTAGAGATCAAATGGGTTTGTCGGGCAATGAGCAGTTCTTC. Its protein is CSARDQMGLSGNEQFF.

This clonotype occurred once. This sequence joins TRBV12-3 or TRBV12-4 and TRBJ2-7; the match to TRBD1 covers 10 bases. The CDR3 runs to 17 residues. Germline trimming cut 6 bases from V and 6 bases from J; bases unmatched to any gene: 17. In DNA, the CDR3 is TGTGCCAGCAGCGGTTTTGGCAATTCCGGGACAGGGGTCGAGCAGTACTTC. The encoded protein is CASSGFGNSGTGVEQYF.

This clonotype was recorded a few times. The chain is built from TRBV25-1 and TRBJ2-3; TRBD1 agrees at 9 bases. V lost 4 bases and J lost 4; bases outside the gene matches: 15. This CDR3 comprises 18 residues. CDR1 and CDR2 from the germline V gene are MGHDK and SYGVNS. The CDR3 spells CASSAAGSSGQGPDTQYF. The CDR3 DNA reads as TGTGCCAGCAGTGCCGCTGGGTCATCGGGACAGGGCCCAGATACGCAGTATTTT.

This clonotype was seen a few times. V and J are TRBV25-1 and TRBJ2-4; D gene ambiguous. The CDR3 consists of 13 residues. Germline loops: CDR1 MGHDK, CDR2 SYGVNS. Trimming cost V 2 bases and J 4 bases, with 6 bases left between them. CDR3 region: CASSEAVKNIQYF. DNA of the CDR3: TGTGCCAGCAGTGAAGCAGTGAAAAACATTCAGTACTTC.

The sample holds a few counts of this clonotype. This chain joins TRBV20-1 and TRBJ1-2; 7 nucleotides align to TRBD1. The CDR3 contains 15 residues. In germline, CDR1 is DFQATT, CDR2 SNEGSKA (reference sequence). Trimming cost V 5 bases and J 5 bases; bases outside gene matches: 14. The CDR3 is CSAETALTGTYGYTF. The CDR3 DNA reads as TGCAGTGCTGAGACGGCTCTGACAGGGACTTATGGCTACACCTTC.

The rearrangement uses TRBV6-4 and TRBJ2-7; TRBD2 matches 11 bases. The CDR3 is 13 residues long. Trimming took 6 bases from V and 2 from J; bases not matched to a gene: 0. Germline CDR1 MRHNA, CDR2 SNTAGT. CDR3 residues: CASRTSGAYEQYF. The CDR3 coding sequence is TGTGCCAGCAGGACTAGCGGGGCCTACGAGCAGTACTTC.

This clonotype was counted only a few times. The chain joins TRBV7-8 to TRBJ2-5; no reliable D call. Trimming pared 2 bases from V and 3 bases from J, leaving 13 bases between. Per germline, CDR1 SGHVS and CDR2 FQNEAQ. CDR3 length: 15 amino acids. The CDR3 is CASSLIFSGKETQYF. The CDR3 DNA sequence: TGTGCCAGCAGCTTAATTTTTTCGGGTAAAGAGACCCAGTACTTC.

The sample holds a few counts of this clonotype. This chain connects TRBV29-1 to TRBJ1-1, with D possibly matching TRBD1 (6 bases). The V gene's germline CDR1 is SQVTM and CDR2 ANQGSEA. Trimming shortened V by 4 bases and J by 5 bases, and 14 bases separated the two germline ends. The CDR3 consists of 13 residues. The CDR3 is CSVGYRAGTEAFF. The CDR3 nucleotides are TGCAGCGTTGGGTACAGGGCCGGGACTGAAGCTTTCTTT. The full variable domain, rest sourced from reference TRBV29-1 and TRBJ1-1, is SAVISQKPSRDICQRGTSLTIQCQVDSQVTMMFWYRQQPGQSLTLIATANQGSEATYESGFVIDKFPISRPNLTFSTLTVSNMSPEDSSIYLCSVGYRAGTEAFFGQGTRLTVV.

This clonotype was seen repeatedly, ten times or more. The rearrangement joins TRBV7-2 to TRBJ2-7; D may be TRBD1 or TRBD2 (5 bases each). The CDR3 spans 14 residues. Per the germline V gene, CDR1 is SGHTA and CDR2 is FQGNSA. V lost 5 bases, J lost 2 bases, and 13 bases lay in between. The CDR3 DNA reads as TGTGCCAGCAGCCCCGGGGACGGCCCCTACGAGCAGTACTTC. Its protein is CASSPGDGPYEQYF.

Only one count was recorded for this clonotype. This chain links TRBV4-1 with TRBJ1-6, with a tentative D call TRBD1 (6 bases). The germline gives CDR1 MGHRA, CDR2 YSYEKL. CDR3 length: 17 amino acids. V lost 0 bases and J 5 bases, leaving 14 bases between the germline ends. CDR3 bases: TGCGCCAGCAGCCAAGATTGGGCACAGGGCAATAATTCACCCCTCCACTTT. Protein product: CASSQDWAQGNNSPLHF.

V gene TRBV4-3 combines with J gene TRBJ2-3; D unresolved. The V and J ends lost 3 bases and 2 bases respectively, with 15 bases between them. Per germline, CDR1 LGHNA and CDR2 YSLEER. This CDR3 has 16 residues. CDR3 coding DNA: TGCGCCAGCAGCCAGACCAGTAGAGGATCCACAGATACGCAGTATTTT. Translating gives CASSQTSRGSTDTQYF.

In DNA form, the CDR3 reads TGTGCCAGCAGCTTAAAGGTTGCGGGGGTAAATCCCTACGAGCAGTACTTC. It encodes CASSLKVAGVNPYEQYF. The chain uses TRBV7-2 and TRBJ2-7; 7 bases line up with TRBD2. Germline V gene data show CDR1 as SGHTA and CDR2 as FQGNSA. V was pared by 2 bases and J by 2 bases, with 12 bases of the junction left unmatched. The CDR3 runs 17 residues.

This clonotype has a count of ten or more. The chain is built from TRBV15 and TRBJ1-4; no reliable D call. Trimming cost V 7 bases and J 4 bases, with 13 bases left between them. Germline values: CDR1 LNHNV, CDR2 YYDKDF (reference sequence). CDR3 size: 14 residues. CDR3 sequence reads: CATKDGSYNEKLFF. The CDR3, as DNA: TGTGCCACCAAGGATGGCAGCTATAATGAAAAACTGTTTTTT.

This clonotype was counted only a few times. V and J are TRBV9 and TRBJ2-1, with 8 bases matching TRBD1. The V and J ends lost 5 bases and 0 bases, in that order; junction bases with no gene match: 4. Germline CDR1 is SGDLS and CDR2 is YYNGEE. This CDR3 spans 15 amino acids. The DNA of the CDR3 is TGTGCCAGCAGTCAACAGGGGGGCTCCTACAATGAGCAGTTCTTC. It is translated as CASSQQGGSYNEQFF.

The sample holds a few counts of this clonotype. This rearrangement joins TRBV12-3 or TRBV12-4 to TRBJ2-3, with D possibly matching TRBD2 (5 bases). V dropped 8 bases and J dropped 6 bases, with 6 bases sitting between them. The CDR3 is 10 residues long. For the CDR3, the DNA is TGTGCCAGCGGGAGTGATACGCAGTATTTT. Translated, it gives CASGSDTQYF.

The rearrangement joins TRBV20-1 to TRBJ2-7; 10 bases are shared with TRBD1. CDR1 and CDR2 (germline): DFQATT, SNEGSKA (reference sequence). With V trimmed by 3 bases and J by 3 bases, 8 bases remained unmatched. CDR3 length equals 15 residues. The DNA for the CDR3 is TGCAGTGCTAGGATAGACAGGGGGCCCTTCTACGAGCAGTACTTC. This translates into CSARIDRGPFYEQYF.